The 15 T cell receptor beta chains below all came from one sample that was sequenced in a study of blood T cell repertoires in COVID-19 (TCRdb year 2020). Libraries were built with the immunoSEQ multiplex PCR assay. Entries here come from immuneACCESS through TCRdb and include only in-frame sequences with V and J called. Some clones fail to appear in such tables; in the studies checked, an unresolved V gene covers under half of the shortfall, and the cause of the remainder is unknown. For this sample the table gives just over 300,000 clones, of which 89% were detected only once. Together, the top ten hold approximately 1.8% of the sample. Source material: peripheral blood. The receptors here all came from a woman aged 25 to 39 with COVID-19, enrolled during active disease.

This clone was counted only a few times. The V and J genes are TRBV6-5 and TRBJ1-3; 8 bases align to TRBD1. The CDR3 contains 14 residues. V was pared by 4 bases and J by 5 bases, with 4 bases of the junction left unmatched. In germline, CDR1 is MNHEY, CDR2 SVGAGI. The CDR3 DNA reads as TGTGCCAGCAGTTCTAGACAGGGGCGAAACACCATATATTTT. It is translated as CASSSRQGRNTIYF.

Notes on this clone: Other DNA sequences in this specimen translate into the identical CDR3. This sequence joins TRBV5-1 and TRBJ1-3; D is possibly TRBD1 (6 bases). V lost 3 bases to trimming and J lost 2 bases, with 9 bases between them. Looked up from germline, CDR1 is SGHRS and CDR2 is YFSETQ. This CDR3 has 14 residues. Written as DNA, the CDR3 is TGCGCCAGCAGCTCGCAGGGGACTGGAAACACCATATATTTT. Translation: CASSSQGTGNTIYF.

The chain uses TRBV5-4 and TRBJ2-3; 9 nucleotides agree with TRBD2. V lost 1 base and J lost 5; bases outside the gene matches: 11. Germline CDR1 SGHNT, CDR2 YYREEE (reference sequence). This CDR3 spans 17 amino acids. The CDR3 here is CASSLQRGGGAIDTQYF. In DNA form, the CDR3 reads TGTGCCAGCAGCTTGCAGCGCGGCGGGGGGGCCATAGATACGCAGTATTTT.

This chain uses TRBV4-2 with TRBJ2-4; 7 nucleotides match TRBD1. This CDR3 contains 15 residues. Germline loops: CDR1 LGHNA, CDR2 YNFKEQ. The J segment lost 3 bases and the V segment lost 6 bases, leaving 8 bases of the junction unmatched. The CDR3 sequence is CASSPDRAGKNIQYF. The CDR3, as DNA: TGTGCCAGCAGTCCCGACAGGGCGGGCAAAAACATTCAGTACTTC.

This rearrangement joins TRBV6-2 or TRBV6-3 to TRBJ1-1; tentative D call: TRBD1 (5 bases). Germline CDR1 reads MNHEY; CDR2 reads SVGEGT. This CDR3 spans 13 amino acids. Deletions cut 5 bases from V and 4 bases from J, with 11 bases between. In DNA form, the CDR3 reads TGTGCCAGCAGTCTTGCCGGGGGCACTGAAGCTTTCTTT. Amino acids: CASSLAGGTEAFF.

In the case of this clone: Additional DNA sequences in this sample encode the identical CDR3. The chain joins TRBV6-5 to TRBJ1-4, with 8 bases matching TRBD1. V was clipped by 2 bases and J by 7 bases; unmatched bases: 3. The CDR3 totals 14 residues. Germline lookup yields CDR1 MNHEY and CDR2 SVGAGI. The CDR3 loop is CASSYDRGSEKLFF. CDR3 DNA: TGTGCCAGCAGTTACGACAGGGGTAGTGAAAAACTGTTTTTT.

This chain links TRBV21-1 with TRBJ2-2; the listed D gene, TRBD2, was not tested against the DNA. TRBV21-1 is given as a pseudogene. The CDR3 has 18 residues. This chain's CDR3 is CASSKGGAGLTNTGELFF. DNA for the CDR3: TGTGCCAGCAGCAAAGGGGGAGCGGGTCTTACGAACACCGGGGAGCTGTTTTTT.

The CDR3 sequence is CASSEQGARSPLHF. CDR3 bases: TGTGCCAGCAGTGAACAGGGGGCGAGATCACCCCTCCACTTT. This chain links TRBV2 with TRBJ1-6; 8 bases map to TRBD1. This CDR3 spans 14 amino acids. CDR1 SNHLY and CDR2 FYNNEI come from the germline V gene. The J segment lost 10 bases and the V segment lost 2 bases, leaving 4 bases of the junction unmatched.

The CDR3 is CASSLMSGTEAFF. In nucleotides, the CDR3 is TGTGCCAGCAGCTTAATGAGCGGCACTGAAGCTTTCTTT. The chain links TRBV7-3 to TRBJ1-1; D gene unclear. Germline V gene lookup returns CDR1 SGHTA and CDR2 FQGTGA. The CDR3 is made up of 13 amino acids. Trimming took 1 base from V and 4 from J, leaving 7 bases between them. The complete variable domain, with remaining parts taken from reference TRBV7-3 and TRBJ1-1, reads GAGVSQTPSNKVTEKGKYVELRCDPISGHTALYWYRQSLGQGPEFLIYFQGTGAADDSGLPNDRFFAVRPEGSVSTLKIQRTERGDSAVYLCASSLMSGTEAFFGQGTRLTVV.

The chain employs TRBV11-2 and TRBJ1-6; D possibly corresponds to TRBD1 (6 bases). V lost 8 bases and J lost 8, with 13 bases in between. Germline V gene lookup returns CDR1 SGHAT and CDR2 FQNNGV. This CDR3 is built from 13 residues. The CDR3 loop is CASRTVRDSPLHF. Here the CDR3 DNA reads TGTGCCAGCCGGACAGTAAGGGATTCACCCCTCCACTTT.

The V gene is TRBV7-9, the J gene TRBJ2-7, with 11 bases fitting TRBD2. Germline CDR1 and CDR2: SEHNR and FQNEAQ (reference sequence). CDR3 length equals 17 residues. V shed 3 bases and J 0 bases; nucleotides not matched to a gene: 7. This chain's CDR3 is CASSLSGTSGYSYEQYF. The DNA for the CDR3 is TGTGCCAGCAGCTTGTCCGGGACTAGCGGATACTCCTACGAGCAGTACTTC.

The chain combines TRBV6-2 or TRBV6-3 with TRBJ1-1, with 9 nucleotides matching TRBD1. The CDR3 runs to 15 residues. After removal of 4 bases from V and 5 bases from J, the junction contained 8 bases not matched to a gene. Germline CDR1 and CDR2: MNHEY and SVGEGT. This CDR3 reads CASSFPTGGETEAFF. The DNA of the CDR3 is TGTGCCAGCAGTTTCCCTACAGGGGGCGAAACTGAAGCTTTCTTT.

This sequence joins TRBV9 and TRBJ2-5, with D maybe TRBD1 (8 bases). V lost 3 bases, J lost 5 bases, and 14 bases lay in between. CDR3 length equals 14 residues. CDR1 and CDR2 from the germline V gene are SGDLS and YYNGEE. The CDR3 DNA follows: TGTGCCAGCAGCGCCAGGGGGCGGGGGGAGACCCAGTACTTC. This gives the protein CASSARGRGETQYF.

This chain uses TRBV7-6 with TRBJ2-2; 7 nucleotides line up with TRBD1. The CDR3 loop spans 15 amino acids. After removal of 5 bases from V and 2 bases from J, the junction contained 5 bases not matched to a gene. Looked up from germline, CDR1 is SGHVS and CDR2 is FNYEAQ. DNA for the CDR3: TGTGCCAGCAGCAGAACAGGGGCTAACACCGGGGAGCTGTTTTTT. It translates to CASSRTGANTGELFF.

The rearrangement uses TRBV6-6 and TRBJ1-2; a possible D gene is TRBD1 (5 bases). This CDR3 comprises 12 residues. The germline V and J ends were trimmed by 5 bases and 7 bases, with 11 bases remaining between them. Germline V lookup: CDR1 MNHNY, CDR2 SVGAGI (reference sequence). CDR3 coding DNA: TGTGCCAGCAGTACAGGACCGACTGGCTACACCTTC. It is translated as CASSTGPTGYTF.